This TCR beta chain was profiled in a study of blood T cell repertoires in COVID-19. CDR1 is MDHEN and CDR2 is SYDVKM in the germline V gene. This CDR3 is 12 amino acids long. Deletions cut 7 bases from V and 4 bases from J, with 8 bases between. Profiling relied on immunoSEQ multiplex PCR, and the TCRdb table lists in-frame clones only, not all of them. The sample includes over 200,000 clones, roughly four fifths of them seen just once. Participants, about 18 to 90 years old, spanned approximately 26 US areas. Each recovered donor of Cohort 3 presented with two negative PCRs, clearance, or symptom resolution.

The TCR sequence derives from a man aged 35 to 55 who had recovered from COVID-19. The source material was PBMCs or T cells enriched from blood (not recorded which). The rearrangement links TRBV28 to TRBJ1-3, with D uncertain. CDR3 residues: CASNELGNTIYF. In DNA, the CDR3 is TGTGCCAGCAACGAGTTAGGAAACACCATATATTTT.